This T cell receptor beta chain was captured by sequencing in a study of cytomegalovirus exposure and HLA in healthy donors. In the study overall: Early release data held roughly 90 million unique TCRs from HLA-typed donors. Of all 400 or so donors who were genotyped, roughly 83% belonged to the Caucasian-associated ancestry cluster.

V was clipped by 6 bases and J by 1 base; unmatched bases: 4. The CDR3 has 15 residues. From germline, CDR1 is SGHTA and CDR2 FQGNSA. As regards this clone: Antigen: not known.

Study results and caveats: Researchers reportedly found TCR beta sequences accurately predicted most subjects' HLA-A and HLA-B alleles.

Primers for the PCR totalled 60 Vbeta and 13 Jbeta. This table comes from immunoSEQ multiplex PCR, and its TCRdb copy is limited to in-frame clones, with some not included. The repertoire has fewer than 250,000 clones, about 80% of them found once; the top ten carry around 6%. The chain combines TRBV7-2 with TRBJ2-1, with TRBD1 matching 9 bases. The receptor was derived from a man aged 35 to 55 in good health and CMV-seropositive. Sequenced: PBMCs. The CDR3 here is CASSQTGGSYNEQFF. For the CDR3, the DNA is TGTGCCAGCAGTCAGACAGGGGGTTCCTACAATGAGCAGTTCTTC.